Listed below are T cell receptor beta chains from one sample, sequenced in a study of T cells after yellow fever vaccination. TCRdb used MiXCR to reprocess the 5' RACE reads, holding one entry per CDR3 protein. Of approximately 250,000 distinct CDR3 sequences in the sample, 5.2% were seen once. Sequencing used CD4+ T cells sorted from PBMCs, obtained on the day of the yellow fever booster vaccination. All receptors derive from a young man who received the YFV17D yellow fever vaccine. Each CDR3 is given with its conserved first and last residue. Each record gives: J gene, clone size, V gene, D gene, CDR3 length, CDR3 DNA, CDR3 protein. D genes are given only for firm matches. Clone size appears in some rows only: once, few, many, or a class for an expanded clone.

TRBJ1-2 | few | TRBV6-2/TRBV6-3 | . | 14 | TGTGCCAGCAGTTTTCGGGACACCGGTCGGGGCTACACCTTC | CASSFRDTGRGYTF
TRBJ2-5 | few | TRBV7-2 | . | 14 | TGTGCCAGCAGCCCCAGCAGGATTCAAGAGACCCAGTACTTC | CASSPSRIQETQYF
TRBJ2-3 | few | TRBV7-2 | . | 13 | TGTGCCAGCAGCTTGCAGGGTATCGGTACGCAGTATTTT | CASSLQGIGTQYF
TRBJ1-1 | few | TRBV20-1 | . | 12 | TGCAGTGCGGGACTAGAGCGAACTGAAGCTTTCTTT | CSAGLERTEAFF
TRBJ1-5 | few | TRBV12-3/TRBV12-4 | TRBD1 | 14 | TGTGCCAGCAGTGCGACAGGGGGCAGGCAGCCCCAGCATTTT | CASSATGGRQPQHF
TRBJ2-5 | many | TRBV27 | . | 11 | TGTGCCAGCAAAGGGTTGGAGACCCAGTACTTC | CASKGLETQYF
TRBJ1-5 | many | TRBV27 | TRBD1 | 16 | TGTGCCAGCAGTTTATCCTTAGGGACAGGGGATCAGCCCCAGCATTTT | CASSLSLGTGDQPQHF
TRBJ1-1 | many | TRBV12-3/TRBV12-4 | . | 14 | TGTGCCAGCAGTTTTGCACAGTTGAACACTGAAGCTTTCTTT | CASSFAQLNTEAFF
TRBJ1-5 | . | TRBV6-2/TRBV6-3 | TRBD1 | 14 | TGTGCCAGCAGGCGGACAGGCGGCATGTTGGCCCAGCATTTT | CASRRTGGMLAQHF
TRBJ2-5 | few | TRBV5-4 | TRBD2 | 15 | TGTGCCAGCAGCTGGGGACTAGCGGCCCAAGAGACCCAGTACTTC | CASSWGLAAQETQYF
TRBJ1-1 | . | TRBV3-1 | . | 17 | TGTGCCAGCAGCCACCCCATAGGACAGAGAAGATACACTGAAGCTTTCTTT | CASSHPIGQRRYTEAFF
TRBJ1-4 | many | TRBV5-1 | . | 14 | TGCGCCAGCAGCTTGGACAGGCTCGGTGAAAAACTGTTTTTT | CASSLDRLGEKLFF
TRBJ2-7 | few | TRBV20-1 | . | 14 | TGCAGTGCTCGACCGGGGAGCCCGTCCTACGAGCAGTACTTC | CSARPGSPSYEQYF
TRBJ2-1 | many | TRBV7-2 | . | 14 | TGTGCCAGCAGCTTCTCCCTAGCGTACAATGAGCAGTTCTTC | CASSFSLAYNEQFF
TRBJ1-4 | few | TRBV5-6 | . | 12 | TGTGCCAGCAGCTTGGCTTCCCAGGGCCCCCTGTTT | CASSLASQGPLF
TRBJ2-5 | many | TRBV7-2 | . | 14 | TGTGCCAGCAGCCGAGAGACGTACCAAGAGACCCAGTACTTC | CASSRETYQETQYF
TRBJ1-2 | few | TRBV5-1 | . | 14 | TGCGCCAGCAGCTTGTCCGGGAATGGCTATGGCTACACCTTC | CASSLSGNGYGYTF
TRBJ1-5 | few | TRBV20-1 | . | 16 | TGCAGTGCTAGACGCCCCGACAGTGGAATTGCTCAGCCCCAGCATTTT | CSARRPDSGIAQPQHF
TRBJ1-2 | few | TRBV9 | TRBD1 | 14 | TGTGCCAGCAGCGTCGAGACAGGGTTAGAAGGCTACACCTTC | CASSVETGLEGYTF
TRBJ2-3 | few | TRBV24-1 | . | 15 | TGTGCCACCGGGGGTCGGGGGACTAGCACAGATACGCAGTATTTT | CATGGRGTSTDTQYF
TRBJ2-4 | many | TRBV19 | . | 16 | TGTGCCAGTAGTATTTCGGGGACGGGAACCAAAAACATTCAGTACTTC | CASSISGTGTKNIQYF
TRBJ1-5 | . | TRBV2 | . | 12 | TGTGCCAGCATGGGGGGGAATCAGCCCCAGCATTTT | CASMGGNQPQHF
TRBJ2-5 | few | TRBV2 | . | 13 | TGTGCCGGGGGGGAAGGGGGCTCGGAGACCCAGTACTTC | CAGGEGGSETQYF
TRBJ2-2 | few | TRBV6-5 | . | 15 | TGTGCCAGCAGTCCCCTCGCGGGAACCACCGGGGAGCTGTTTTTT | CASSPLAGTTGELFF
TRBJ1-2 | . | TRBV28 | . | 13 | TGTGCCAGCAGTCCACCAGGGACCTATGGCTACACCTTC | CASSPPGTYGYTF
TRBJ1-6 | . | TRBV12-3/TRBV12-4 | . | 12 | TGTGCCAGCAGTTCACAGAATTCACCCCTCCACTTT | CASSSQNSPLHF
TRBJ1-1 | many | TRBV20-1 | TRBD1 | 16 | TGCAGTGCTCCTATAACTACAGGGGCCCCTGTTAGTGAAGCTTTCTTT | CSAPITTGAPVSEAFF
TRBJ2-3 | many | TRBV20-1 | TRBD2 | 15 | TGCAGTGCCCTTAGGGCTAGCGGGCCCTCAGATACGCAGTATTTT | CSALRASGPSDTQYF
TRBJ1-3 | . | TRBV6-5 | TRBD1 | 14 | TGTGCCAGCATCAAGACAGGGGGCGCGTGGGCCATATATTTT | CASIKTGGAWAIYF
TRBJ1-2 | few | TRBV20-1 | . | 12 | TGCAGTGCTAGAATCCTAAGCTATGGCTACACCTTC | CSARILSYGYTF
TRBJ2-1 | few | TRBV5-1 | . | 16 | TGCGCCAGCACTGTGGGTGGTGGGACATCGGGTAATGAGCAGTTCTTC | CASTVGGGTSGNEQFF
TRBJ2-5 | few | TRBV3-1 | TRBD1 | 16 | TGTGCCAGCAGCCAAGTTTCCACCGGGACAGGAGAGACCCAGTACTTC | CASSQVSTGTGETQYF
TRBJ2-1 | . | TRBV10-3 | . | 16 | TGTGCCATCAGTGAGTCTGGGGCTGGGGATTGGGATGAGCAGTTCTTC | CAISESGAGDWDEQFF